This TCR beta chain was sequenced in a study of CD8+CD57+ T cells in acquired aplastic anemia. In the study overall: Sorting CD4+ and CD8+ cells gave DNA averaging approximately 3 ug. Healthy CD8+ samples averaged around 10 million reads.

Of note for this clonotype: What it binds is not known.

The CDR3 totals 13 residues. Germline V CDR1 and CDR2: SGHDN, FVKESK. Trimming shortened V by 4 bases and J by 2 bases, and 9 bases separated the two germline ends. The template for TCR beta VDJ and CDR3 sequence profiling was genomic DNA. A single record per CDR3 protein comes from TCRdb applying MiXCR to the reads. The sample holds some 150,000 distinct CDR3 sequences, 41% seen once. General study findings and limits: CD8+ Simpson's diversity in patients was not significantly different from that in controls. The study identified twenty-nine CD8+ CDR3 sequences shared by patients and controls.

Input material: sorted CD4+, CD8+, or CD8+CD57+ T cells (not recorded which) from PBMCs. The source is a human donor in good health, serving as a control. The chain employs TRBV14 and TRBJ2-7, with a tentative D call TRBD1 (5 bases). CDR3 DNA: TGTGCCAGCAGCCCAAGACAGACCTACGAGCAGTACTTC. It yields the protein CASSPRQTYEQYF.